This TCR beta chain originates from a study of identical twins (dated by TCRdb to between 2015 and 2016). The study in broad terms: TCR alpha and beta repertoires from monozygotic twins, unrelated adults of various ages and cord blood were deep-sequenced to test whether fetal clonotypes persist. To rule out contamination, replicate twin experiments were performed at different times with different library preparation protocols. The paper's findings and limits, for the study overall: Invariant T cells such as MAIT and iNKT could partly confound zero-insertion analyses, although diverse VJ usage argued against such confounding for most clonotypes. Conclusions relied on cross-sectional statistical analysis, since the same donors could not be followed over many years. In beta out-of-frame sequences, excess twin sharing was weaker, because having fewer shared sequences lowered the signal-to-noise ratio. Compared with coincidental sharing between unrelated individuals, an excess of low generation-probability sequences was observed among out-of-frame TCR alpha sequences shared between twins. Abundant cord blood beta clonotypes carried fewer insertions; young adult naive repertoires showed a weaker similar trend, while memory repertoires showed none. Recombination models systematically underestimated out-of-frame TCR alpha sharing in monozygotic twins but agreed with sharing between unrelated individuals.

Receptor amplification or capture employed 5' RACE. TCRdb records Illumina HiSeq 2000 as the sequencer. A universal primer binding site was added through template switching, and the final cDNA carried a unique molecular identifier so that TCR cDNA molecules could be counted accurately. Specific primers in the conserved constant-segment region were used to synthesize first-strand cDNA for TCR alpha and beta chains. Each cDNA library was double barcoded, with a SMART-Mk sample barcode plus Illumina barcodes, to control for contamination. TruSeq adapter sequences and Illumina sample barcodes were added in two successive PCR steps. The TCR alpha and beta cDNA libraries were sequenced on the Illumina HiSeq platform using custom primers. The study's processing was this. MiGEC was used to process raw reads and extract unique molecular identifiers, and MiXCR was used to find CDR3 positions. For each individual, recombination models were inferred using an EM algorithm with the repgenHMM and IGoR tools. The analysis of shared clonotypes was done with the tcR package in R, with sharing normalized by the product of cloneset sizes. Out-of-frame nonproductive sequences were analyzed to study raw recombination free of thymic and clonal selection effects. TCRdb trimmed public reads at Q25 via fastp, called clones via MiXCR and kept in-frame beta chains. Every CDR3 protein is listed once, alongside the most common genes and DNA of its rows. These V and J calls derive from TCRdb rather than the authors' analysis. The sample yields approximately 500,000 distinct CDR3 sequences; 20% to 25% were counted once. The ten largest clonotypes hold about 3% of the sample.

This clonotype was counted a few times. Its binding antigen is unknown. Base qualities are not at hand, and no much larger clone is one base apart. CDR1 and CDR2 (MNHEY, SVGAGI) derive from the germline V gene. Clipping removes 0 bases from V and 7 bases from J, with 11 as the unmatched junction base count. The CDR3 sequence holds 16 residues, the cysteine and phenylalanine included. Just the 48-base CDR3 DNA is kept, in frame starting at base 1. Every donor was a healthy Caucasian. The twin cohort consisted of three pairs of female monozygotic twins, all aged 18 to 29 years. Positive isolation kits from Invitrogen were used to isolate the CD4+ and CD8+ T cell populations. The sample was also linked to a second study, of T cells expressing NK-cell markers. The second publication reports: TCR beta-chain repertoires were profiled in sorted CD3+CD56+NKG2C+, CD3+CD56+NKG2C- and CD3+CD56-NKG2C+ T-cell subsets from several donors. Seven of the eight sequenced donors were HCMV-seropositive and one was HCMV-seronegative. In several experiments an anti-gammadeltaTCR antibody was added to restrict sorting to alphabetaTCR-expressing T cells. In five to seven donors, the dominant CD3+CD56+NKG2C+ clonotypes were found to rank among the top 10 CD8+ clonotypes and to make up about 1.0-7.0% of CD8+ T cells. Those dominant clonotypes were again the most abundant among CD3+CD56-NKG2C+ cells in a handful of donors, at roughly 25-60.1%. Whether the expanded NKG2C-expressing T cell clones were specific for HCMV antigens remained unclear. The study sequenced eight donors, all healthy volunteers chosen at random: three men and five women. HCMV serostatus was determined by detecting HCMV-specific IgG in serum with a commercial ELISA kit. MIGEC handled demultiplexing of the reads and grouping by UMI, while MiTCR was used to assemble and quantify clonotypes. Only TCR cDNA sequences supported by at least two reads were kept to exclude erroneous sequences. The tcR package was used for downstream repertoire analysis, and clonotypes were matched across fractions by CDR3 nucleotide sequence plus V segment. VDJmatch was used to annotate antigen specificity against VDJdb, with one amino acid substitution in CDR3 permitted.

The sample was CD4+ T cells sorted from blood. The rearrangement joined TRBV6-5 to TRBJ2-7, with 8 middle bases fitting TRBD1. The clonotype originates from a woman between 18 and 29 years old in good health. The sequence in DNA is TGTGCCAGCAGTTACTCGACAACAGGGGGTAAGGTGGAGCAGTACTTC. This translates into CASSYSTTGGKVEQYF.